One sample yielded the 13 T cell receptor beta chains listed below, sequenced in a study of cytomegalovirus exposure and HLA in healthy donors. This table comes from immunoSEQ multiplex PCR, and its TCRdb copy is limited to in-frame clones, with some not included. This repertoire shows around 200,000 clones, roughly 84% found once; its top ten account for 2.5% to 3%. Sequenced: PBMCs. These receptors were collected from a woman under 30 in good health and CMV-seropositive.

The chain employs TRBV27 and TRBJ2-1; TRBD1 aligns across 9 bases. This CDR3 has 17 residues. After removal of 5 bases from V and 4 bases from J, the junction contained 12 bases not matched to a gene. Germline assignment: CDR1 MNHEY and CDR2 SMNVEV (reference sequence). The CDR3 sequence is CASSPARTGAVYNEQFF. In nucleotides, the CDR3 is TGTGCCAGCAGTCCCGCTCGGACAGGGGCCGTGTACAATGAGCAGTTCTTC.

V and J are TRBV18 and TRBJ1-3, with D possibly TRBD1 on 5 matching bases. Deletions cut 6 bases from V and 3 bases from J, with 12 bases between. This CDR3 spans 14 amino acids. Germline CDR1 reads KGHSH; CDR2 reads LQKENI. In DNA, the CDR3 is TGTGCCAGCTCCCCCGGGACTAGTGGAAACACCATATATTTT. It translates to CASSPGTSGNTIYF.

V is TRBV9 and J is TRBJ2-3; weak D call: TRBD2 (6 bases). The CDR3 consists of 17 residues. Trimming pared 0 bases from V and 2 bases from J, leaving 16 bases between. Germline V lookup: CDR1 SGDLS, CDR2 YYNGEE. The CDR3 is CASSVAEGRIPTDTQYF. The CDR3 DNA reads TGTGCCAGCAGCGTAGCGGAGGGGAGGATCCCCACAGATACGCAGTATTTT.

CDR3 residues: CASSSLGQPTGELFF. CDR3 sequence (DNA): TGTGCCAGCAGCAGCCTGGGACAGCCCACCGGGGAGCTGTTTTTT. The chain uses TRBV5-6 and TRBJ2-2, with TRBD1 identical over 7 bases. The germline V gene has CDR1 SGHDT and CDR2 YYEEEE. The CDR3 runs to 15 residues. The junction had 7 bases not matched to a gene; V was cut back by 4 bases and J by 4 bases. Looking up the rest from reference TRBV5-6 and TRBJ2-2 gives the full variable domain: DAGVTQSPTHLIKTRGQQVTLRCSPKSGHDTVSWYQQALGQGPQFIFQYYEEEERQRGNFPDRFSGHQFPNYSSELNVNALLLGDSALYLCASSSLGQPTGELFFGEGSRLTVL.

The rearrangement links TRBV6-1 to TRBJ1-2; D is ambiguous. The CDR3 loop spans 12 amino acids. Germline assignment: CDR1 MNHNS and CDR2 SASEGT. V was pared by 2 bases and J by 8 bases, with 9 bases between. The CDR3 is CASSEIGLGYTF. CDR3 sequence (DNA): TGTGCCAGCAGTGAAATAGGACTCGGCTACACCTTC.

The chain combines TRBV14 with TRBJ1-1, with D perhaps TRBD1 (5 bases). Deletions cut 1 base from V and 1 base from J, with 10 bases between. Germline V CDR1 and CDR2: SGHDN, FVKESK. The CDR3 loop spans 15 amino acids. CDR3 coding DNA: TGTGCCAGCAGCCAAGGAAACAGGTGGAACACTGAAGCTTTCTTT. Amino acid sequence: CASSQGNRWNTEAFF.

The J gene is TRBJ1-2, the V gene TRBV5-6; the match to TRBD1 covers 7 bases. CDR3 length: 16 residues. Germline trimming cut 0 bases from V and 8 bases from J; bases unmatched to any gene: 13. Germline V lookup: CDR1 SGHDT, CDR2 YYEEEE. In DNA, the CDR3 is TGTGCCAGCAGCTTGGAAGGGAGTGGACAGGTCGTCGGCTACACCTTC. It yields the protein CASSLEGSGQVVGYTF.

The chain links TRBV4-2 to TRBJ2-3, with 7 bases that match TRBD2. This CDR3 has 16 amino acids. V dropped 1 base and J dropped 1; count of bases not matched to a gene: 5. Germline-derived CDR1 and CDR2 are LGHNA and YNFKEQ. The CDR3 DNA follows: TGTGCCAGCAGCCAAGGACTAGCTGTGGGCACAGATACGCAGTATTTT. Its translation is CASSQGLAVGTDTQYF.

A single count supports this clone. In DNA, the CDR3 is TGTGCCAGCAGCTTAGCCCCTCAGGAGGTGAACACTGAAGCTTTCTTT. It codes for CASSLAPQEVNTEAFF. The gene calls are TRBV7-8 and TRBJ1-1; D ambiguous. This CDR3 contains 16 residues. Germline V CDR1 and CDR2: SGHVS, FQNEAQ. V gave up 0 bases and J gave up 0 bases, with 11 bases separating them.

The rearrangement links TRBV5-1 to TRBJ2-5; 14 bases match TRBD2. Germline V CDR1 and CDR2: SGHRS, YFSETQ. CDR3 length: 19 residues. J gave up 1 base and V 6 bases, and 14 bases lay outside the gene matches. CDR3 region: CASTQSRLAGGPPQETQYF. The CDR3, as DNA: TGCGCCAGCACCCAATCCCGACTAGCGGGGGGGCCTCCCCAAGAGACCCAGTACTTC.

The chain has TRBV6-1 and TRBJ1-1; no clear D gene. Per the germline V gene, CDR1 is MNHNS and CDR2 is SASEGT. CDR3 size: 13 residues. V was cut by 4 bases and J by 0 bases, with 6 bases left in between. This CDR3 reads CASSANLNTEAFF. As DNA, the CDR3 is TGTGCCAGCAGTGCTAACTTGAACACTGAAGCTTTCTTT.

This chain links TRBV15 with TRBJ1-2, with D tentatively TRBD1 (6 bases). The V gene's germline CDR1 is LNHNV and CDR2 YYDKDF (reference sequence). The CDR3 is made up of 13 amino acids. Trimming left V 0 bases short and J 6 bases short, with 8 bases between. The DNA for the CDR3 is TGTGCCACCAGCAGAGAGTCAGGGGATGGCTACACCTTC. As protein: CATSRESGDGYTF.

V gene TRBV6-5 combines with J gene TRBJ1-5; no reliable D call. Germline loops: CDR1 MNHEY, CDR2 SVGAGI. The germline V and J ends were trimmed by 1 base and 3 bases, with 4 bases remaining between them. The CDR3 is 13 residues long. The CDR3 region has the DNA TGTGCCAGCAGTTACTTAATCAATCAGCCCCAGCATTTT. Translation gives CASSYLINQPQHF.